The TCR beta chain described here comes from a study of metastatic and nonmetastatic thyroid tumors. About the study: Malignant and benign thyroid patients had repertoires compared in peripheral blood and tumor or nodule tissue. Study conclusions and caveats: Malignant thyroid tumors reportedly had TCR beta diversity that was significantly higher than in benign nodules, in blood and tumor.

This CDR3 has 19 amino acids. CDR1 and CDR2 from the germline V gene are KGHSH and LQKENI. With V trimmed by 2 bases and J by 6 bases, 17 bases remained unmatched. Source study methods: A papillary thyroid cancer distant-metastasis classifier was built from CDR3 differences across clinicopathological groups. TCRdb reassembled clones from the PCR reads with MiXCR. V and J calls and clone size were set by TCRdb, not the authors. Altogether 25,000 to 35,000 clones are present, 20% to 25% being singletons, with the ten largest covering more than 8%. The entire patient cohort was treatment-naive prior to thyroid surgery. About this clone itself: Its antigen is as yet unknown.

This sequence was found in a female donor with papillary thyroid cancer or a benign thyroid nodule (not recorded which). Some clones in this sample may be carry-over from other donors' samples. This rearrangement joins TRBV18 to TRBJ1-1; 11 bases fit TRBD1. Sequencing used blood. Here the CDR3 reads CASSPGFRTGGAEWAEAFF. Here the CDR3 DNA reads TGTGCCAGCTCACCAGGATTTAGGACAGGGGGCGCGGAGTGGGCTGAAGCTTTCTTT.